This T cell receptor beta chain emerged from a study of neurological immune-mediated disorders (dated by TCRdb to between 2017 and 2020). Broadly, across the study: Of the roughly 34 multiple sclerosis patients, approximately 31 had relapsing-remitting MS and 3 had secondary progressive MS. Peripheral blood TCR-beta repertoires from patients with HTLV-I-associated myelopathy (HAM/TSP), patients with multiple sclerosis, and healthy controls were compared in the study using UMI-based sequencing. Longitudinal samples, technical triplicates and paired sorted CD4+ and CD8+ T-cell subsets, alongside PBMC samples, were included among the approximately 98 TCR-beta libraries. Longitudinal HAM/TSP donors and healthy donors each had 3 time-points at intervals of roughly 3-40 months. The cohort included about 66 subjects: approximately 14 with HAM/TSP, about 34 with multiple sclerosis, and around 20 healthy controls.

General study outcomes and caveats: Expanded clones from different subjects shared no identical CDR3 amino acid sequences, which suggests that TCR-beta repertoires were private in all groups. TCR clonal expansion was greatest in HAM/TSP patients and smallest in MS patients, who ranked below even healthy controls. Repertoires from 18 of 34 MS patients were grouped by phylogenetic analysis into a cluster of related CDR3 sequences, suggesting a possible repertoire-level signature. The MS cluster showed no association with clinical or MRI features, and the authors stated that larger cohorts are needed.

cDNA was synthesized by template-switch 5'RACE using a primer carrying a 10-nucleotide random unique molecular identifier by which each TCR transcript was tagged. Every sequencing run covered 15-18 subjects and yielded more than 180 million TCR-beta sequences. The RNeasy kit was used to extract total RNA. The KAPA Real-time Library Amplification kit was used to amplify TCR-beta VDJ regions with primers targeting the TCR constant region and the 5'RACE anchor. Sample indexes and Illumina adaptors were added in a first PCR, and a second PCR then increased library yield. After Ampure bead purification, the roughly 650 bp TCR product was size-selected on a 2% E-gel SizeSelection system. Before pooling, libraries had their quality checked on a Bioanalyzer, their concentration measured with Qubit, and their quantity determined with the Kapa Library Quantification kit. An Illumina HiSeq 2500 was used to sequence the libraries paired-end at 2 x 150 bp. To increase sequence diversity, roughly 24-32% phiX was spiked into each library pool. On the study's bioinformatics: The quality-filtered reads were processed with the UMI-based MiGEC pipeline, whose error correction step removed more than 90% of the raw TCR sequences. IMGT germline references were used for aligning VDJ genes, and each clonotype was defined as a unique CDR3 amino acid sequence together with its V-J genes. VDJtools evaluated clonal expansion, Shannon diversity and CDR3 relatedness (CalcPairwiseDistances, ClusterSamples); CLCbio workbench built phylogenetic trees. Clones with at least 8 unique UMIs were defined as expanded, with this threshold being based on coefficient-of-variation modelling across technical triplicates. TCRdb reprocessing: public reads trimmed at Q25 with fastp, clones called with MiXCR, in-frame beta chains kept. When rows share a CDR3 protein, they turn into one entry using the most common DNA and genes. For this entry, the V and J calls and clone size follow TCRdb and not the study's own pipeline. The sample includes 65,000 to 85,000 distinct CDR3 sequences, with 5.5% to 6.5% observed a single time. The top ten hold 7.9% of the sample.

This clonotype was seen at least ten times. Its antigen has not been determined. No per-base quality is available; no much larger clone lies one base away. The time point tag for this specimen amounts to: longitudinal time-point 2. Unsorted PBMC libraries were generated from 2 million PBMCs stored in RNAlater at -80 °C until RNA extraction. Multiple sclerosis patients were enrolled in a US clinical protocol evaluating disease progression by magnetic resonance imaging. Peripheral blood underwent Ficoll-Hypaque density gradient centrifugation to isolate PBMCs, which were then cryopreserved in liquid nitrogen. The CDR3 contains 14 residues, cysteine and phenylalanine counted. The sequence is cut down to CDR3 DNA, 42 bases in frame from base 1. As encoded in the germline V gene, CDR1 is MNHNS while CDR2 is SASEGT. V gives up 5 bases and J gives up 5 bases, and the segment between their germline ends measures 15 bases.

The origin of this receptor is a woman aged 55-75 years with multiple sclerosis. Specimen: PBMCs. The chain is made from TRBV6-1 and TRBJ1-2, with the D gene call left open. The sequenced DNA: TGTGCCAGCAGTCTCCAAAGGGTAGGGTATGGCTACACCTTC. The translation is CASSLQRVGYGYTF.